The sequence of this TCR beta chain was determined in a study of blood T cells in healthy people across ages. Broader study findings: Since the PBMCs were unsorted, naive and antigen-experienced cells could not be conclusively compared.

Combining a sample-barcoded 5' primer with a J-beta primer mix, a second PCR ran for roughly 7 to 11 cycles. Using its own MiXCR run on the 5' RACE reads, TCRdb lists one record per CDR3 protein. The repertoire includes about 580,000 distinct CDR3 sequences, around half of them detected once, and roughly 24% sits in the top ten. Germline-derived CDR1 and CDR2 are LGHNT and FRNRAP. CDR3 size: 17 residues. V lost 3 bases and J 7 bases, leaving 22 bases between the germline ends. Of note for this clonotype: Its antigen is not known.

This receptor was obtained from a man older than 75 in good health. Sequenced input: blood. The V and J genes are TRBV12-5 and TRBJ2-1, with D perhaps matching TRBD1 or TRBD2 (5 bases each). CDR3 nucleotides: TGTGCTAGTGGTTTCATACCGGGACCCACCTTAGGGAATGAGCAGTTCTTC. Its translation is CASGFIPGPTLGNEQFF.